This TCR beta chain was identified in a study of cytomegalovirus exposure and HLA in healthy donors. Findings and caveats of the study: Testing in vitro showed a few CMV-associated chains specific for CMV antigens.

The V end was cut by 3 bases, the J end by 4 bases, with 15 bases between. CDR3 length: 15 amino acids. The V gene's germline CDR1 is MNHEY and CDR2 SVGAGI. Primers for the PCR totalled 60 Vbeta and 13 Jbeta. Only in-frame clones appear in the TCRdb table, and some are missing; sequencing was by immunoSEQ multiplex PCR. The top ten hold under 45% of the sample, which has about 60,000 clones, roughly 74% seen once. This clone turned up a few times. What it binds is unknown. The chain links TRBV6-5 to TRBJ1-2; perhaps TRBD1 as D (6 bases). Source material: PBMCs. The receptor comes from a man between 35 and 55 years old in good health and CMV-seropositive. CDR3 nucleotides: TGTGCCAGCAGTTATCAGGGGCAGGTGGGCTATGGCTACACCTTC. Its translation: CASSYQGQVGYGYTF.